The clone carrying this T cell receptor beta chain was observed a handful of times. What it binds is not known. From cryopreserved PBMCs came 2 to 2.5 micrograms of genomic DNA used for TCR beta libraries. Depth targeted 1 in 200,000 to 1 in 1 million T cells, averaging approximately 9.9x coverage per clonotype. Repertoires were generated with immunoSEQ multiplex PCR, while TCRdb's copy carries only in-frame clones and drops some. The sample carries 50,000 to 70,000 clones, roughly 50% recorded once. These data belong to a study of cytotoxic CD8 clonotypes in ibrutinib-treated CLL. General study points: Against age-matched healthy donors, baseline clonality ran higher and tracked circulating CD8+ T-cell counts. Clonality rose at ibrutinib response and fell back toward baseline at progression.

The CDR3 has 14 amino acids. Germline V gene lookup returns CDR1 MDHEN and CDR2 SYDVKM. V trimming: 6 bases; J trimming: 7 bases; junction bases outside the gene matches: 8. The source material was PBMCs, sampled at disease progression, from a patient treated with ibrutinib. This chain uses TRBV28 with TRBJ1-5, with 8 positions matching TRBD1. The source of this sequence is a human donor with chronic lymphocytic leukemia. The CDR3 region has the DNA TGTGCCAGCAGACATACAGGGGGTGGGCAGCCCCAGCATTTT. This encodes CASRHTGGGQPQHF.